What follows are 28 T cell receptor beta chains derived from one specimen sequenced in a study of blood T cells in healthy people across ages. Then a second PCR, running about 6 to 11 cycles, was carried out with a sample-barcoded 5' primer and a J-beta primer mix. One entry per CDR3 protein, called by TCRdb with MiXCR from the 5' RACE reads. The table has nearly 800,000 distinct CDR3 sequences, about 56% seen once. Specimen: blood. These receptors came from a man aged 40-49 years in good health.

The chain employs TRBV9 and TRBJ2-7; weak D call: TRBD2 (7 bases). Germline CDR1 and CDR2: SGDLS and YYNGEE. V was clipped by 0 bases and J by 4 bases, with 20 bases between them. There are 17 residues in the CDR3. The CDR3 DNA is TGTGCCAGCAGCGTAGAGGGGGGGCGGAGCTTACCGTACGAGCAGTACTTC. Protein product: CASSVEGGRSLPYEQYF.

The V and J genes are TRBV6-7 and TRBJ1-1; D uncertain. TRBV6-7 is an open reading frame whose function is uncertain. V lost 0 bases to trimming and J lost 11 bases, with 13 bases between them. There are 13 residues in the CDR3. The CDR3 DNA is TGTGCCAGCAGTTACTCTTGGGGTATCGAGGCTTTCTTT. The encoded protein is CASSYSWGIEAFF.

V usage is TRBV28 and J usage is TRBJ2-4, with 7 bases matching TRBD2. The assigned J gene may be wrong: the sequence end matches TRBJ2-7 better. Per germline, CDR1 MDHEN and CDR2 SYDVKM. The CDR3 is made up of 15 amino acids. CDR3 amino acids: CASSPLRGSVFEQYF. The DNA of the CDR3 is TGTGCCAGCAGTCCACTGCGCGGGAGCGTTTTCGAGCAGTACTTC.

The V and J genes are TRBV3-1 and TRBJ2-2; D is perhaps TRBD1 (6 bases). The germline gives CDR1 LGHDT, CDR2 YNNKEL (reference sequence). Trimming removed 4 bases from V and 1 base from J, with 7 bases in between. The CDR3 is 14 residues long. CDR3 DNA: TGTGCCAGCAGCCGGGGACAGAACACCGGGGAGCTGTTTTTT. Amino acid sequence: CASSRGQNTGELFF.

The V call is TRBV6-1, the J call TRBJ2-5, with 15 nucleotides matching TRBD2. The CDR3 length is 16 residues. The J segment lost 5 bases and the V segment lost 8 bases, leaving 9 bases of the junction unmatched. Germline V gene lookup returns CDR1 MNHNS and CDR2 SASEGT. The CDR3 reads CASSPGTSGGMETQYF. The CDR3 nucleotides are TGTGCCAGCTCGCCTGGGACTAGCGGGGGGATGGAGACCCAGTACTTC.

The rearrangement joins TRBV3-1 to TRBJ2-7; D is unresolved. The CDR3 extends over 13 amino acids. Trimming cost V 2 bases and J 6 bases, with 11 bases left between them. The germline V gene encodes CDR1 LGHDT and CDR2 YNNKEL (reference sequence). In nucleotides, the CDR3 is TGTGCCAGCAGCCAAAGGGATGGCTCCGAGCAGTACTTC. This translates into CASSQRDGSEQYF.

The chain couples TRBV5-1 to TRBJ2-4; the D gene is possibly TRBD1 (6 bases). With the DNA end fitting TRBJ2-5 better, the J assignment may be wrong. In germline, CDR1 is SGHRS, CDR2 YFSETQ. This CDR3 has 14 residues. The CDR3 DNA reads TGCGCCAGCAGCGTTCCACAGGGTGGAGAGACCCAGTACTTC. It encodes CASSVPQGGETQYF.

The chain uses TRBV6-5 and TRBJ1-5, with TRBD1 identical over 7 bases. Germline CDR1 reads MNHEY; CDR2 reads SVGAGI. CDR3 length: 15 amino acids. The V gene end was trimmed by 8 bases and the J gene end by 7 bases; junction bases not matched to a gene: 14. The CDR3: CASGEHRGDGQPQHF. CDR3 sequence (DNA): TGTGCCAGCGGCGAACACAGGGGAGATGGGCAGCCCCAGCATTTT.

The chain recombines TRBV5-1 with TRBJ2-3; D is ambiguous. The CDR3 spans 13 residues. Trimming took 4 bases from V and 6 from J, leaving 12 bases between them. Germline CDR1 SGHRS, CDR2 YFSETQ. CDR3 coding DNA: TGCGCCAGCAGCACCGGCCGTGGGGATACGCAGTATTTT. Translation: CASSTGRGDTQYF.

There are a few counts of this clonotype. This chain uses TRBV7-9 with TRBJ1-2; 8 nucleotides line up with TRBD1. The ends lost 2 bases at V and 4 bases at J; junction bases unmatched: 6. This CDR3 contains 15 residues. From germline, CDR1 is SEHNR and CDR2 FQNEAQ (reference sequence). CDR3 nucleotides: TGTGCCAGCAGCTTATCCGGGACAGGACCCTATGGCTACACCTTC. As protein: CASSLSGTGPYGYTF.

The chain has TRBV29-1 and TRBJ2-4; tentative D call: TRBD1 (6 bases). The J call may be faulty, since TRBJ2-7 better matches the DNA end. This CDR3 spans 13 amino acids. Germline CDR1 SQVTM, CDR2 ANQGSEA. The CDR3 loop is CSVVDMVQGEQYF. CDR3 bases: TGCAGCGTTGTGGACATGGTACAGGGCGAGCAGTACTTC.

The gene calls are TRBV6-1 and TRBJ1-5; 11 bases fit TRBD1. V was clipped by 5 bases and J by 1 base; unmatched bases: 19. The germline V gene encodes CDR1 MNHNS and CDR2 SASEGT. This CDR3 is built from 21 residues. In nucleotides, the CDR3 is TGTGCCAGCAGTCCTACACATTGGACAGGGGGCGTGAGAATCAGCAATCAGCCCCAGCATTTT. Translating it yields CASSPTHWTGGVRISNQPQHF.

This clonotype was recorded a few times. The chain employs TRBV20-1 and TRBJ2-7; 7 bases line up with TRBD2. V lost 3 bases and J lost 4; bases outside the gene matches: 9. The CDR3 has 14 residues. Germline CDR1 is DFQATT and CDR2 is SNEGSKA (reference sequence). CDR3 protein: CSARRAGVSYEQYF. CDR3 bases: TGCAGTGCTAGGCGGGCGGGAGTATCTTACGAGCAGTACTTC.

The table lists this clonotype with a few counts. The V and J genes are TRBV4-2 and TRBJ1-1; D gene uncertain. V was clipped by 0 bases and J by 5 bases, with 13 bases between them. The CDR3 sequence is 15 residues long. Germline V gene lookup returns CDR1 LGHNA and CDR2 YNFKEQ. The CDR3, as DNA: TGTGCCAGCAGCCAAGATCGGTACCGTAATACTGAAGCTTTCTTT. Its protein product is CASSQDRYRNTEAFF.

The V gene is TRBV7-2, the J gene TRBJ2-6, with 8 positions matching TRBD1. V lost 2 bases, J lost 4 bases, and 10 bases stayed unmatched. The CDR3 totals 18 residues. The germline V gene encodes CDR1 SGHTA and CDR2 FQGNSA. CDR3 residues: CASSLTDRVGAGANVLTF. Here the CDR3 DNA reads TGTGCCAGCAGCTTAACGGACAGGGTCGGGGCCGGGGCCAACGTCCTGACTTTC.

The chain couples TRBV14 to TRBJ1-1; 9 positions match TRBD1. Germline assignment: CDR1 SGHDN and CDR2 FVKESK. This CDR3 spans 14 amino acids. The ends lost 6 bases at V and 1 base at J; junction bases unmatched: 3. In nucleotides, the CDR3 is TGTGCCAGCAGGCAGACAGGGGGGAACACTGAAGCTTTCTTT. Translated: CASRQTGGNTEAFF.

The chain uses TRBV27 and TRBJ2-7; D remains ambiguous. Near its end, the DNA agrees better with TRBJ2-5, so the J call may be wrong. The CDR3 is made up of 13 amino acids. The germline V gene has CDR1 MNHEY and CDR2 SMNVEV (reference sequence). The CDR3 region has the DNA TGTGCCAGCAGTCACCACTCAAGGGAGACCCAGTACTTC. It is translated as CASSHHSRETQYF.

V gene TRBV5-1 combines with J gene TRBJ2-5, with unresolved D. Germline-derived CDR1 and CDR2 are SGHRS and YFSETQ. The V end was cut by 6 bases, the J end by 5 bases, with 14 bases between. The CDR3 has 13 amino acids. The CDR3 protein is CASTTGRRETQYF. The CDR3 coding sequence is TGCGCCAGCACTACGGGCAGGCGGGAGACCCAGTACTTC.

This clonotype was seen once. This chain joins TRBV12-3 or TRBV12-4 and TRBJ2-7; D uncertain. The CDR3 length is 14 residues. Trimming took off 6 bases at V and 5 bases at J, with 17 bases between the two ends. CDR3 DNA sequence: TGTGCCAGCAGCCGCTCATCGTATCTAGACGAGCAGTACTTC. Its protein is CASSRSSYLDEQYF.

Remarks on this clonotype: The junction departs from the called germline gene at one end, perhaps through a read error. The rearrangement joins TRBV7-9 to TRBJ2-5; D gene unclear. Germline V gene data show CDR1 as SEHNR and CDR2 as FQNEAQ (reference sequence). The CDR3 covers 15 residues. The CDR3 loop reads CASSSGVSPQGTQYF. The CDR3 coding sequence is TGTGCCAGCAGCTCCGGAGTGTCTCCCCAAGGGACCCAGTACTTC.

This clonotype was counted between two and nine times. The rearrangement uses TRBV15 and TRBJ2-4; D unresolved. CDR3 size: 16 residues. V shed 0 bases and J shed 1 base, with 10 bases lying between them. The germline gives CDR1 LNHNV, CDR2 YYDKDF (reference sequence). The CDR3 bases are TGTGCCACCAGCAGAGACCTACCTGGGGCCAAAAACATTCAGTACTTC. Its protein product is CATSRDLPGAKNIQYF. Complete variable domain (other parts from reference TRBV15 and TRBJ2-4): DAMVIQNPRYQVTQFGKPVTLSCSQTLNHNVMYWYQQKSSQAPKLLFHYYDKDFNNEADTPDNFQSRRPNTSFCFLDIRSPGLGDTAMYLCATSRDLPGAKNIQYFGAGTRLSVL.

The V and J genes are TRBV7-2 and TRBJ1-1; no firm D call. The CDR3 runs 16 residues. V was clipped by 1 base and J by 4 bases, with 16 bases between them. Germline CDR1 reads SGHTA; CDR2 reads FQGNSA. CDR3 protein: CASSLVRTGEGTEAFF. DNA for the CDR3: TGTGCCAGCAGCTTAGTTCGGACCGGGGAGGGCACTGAAGCTTTCTTT.

The chain employs TRBV6-2 or TRBV6-3 and TRBJ2-3; D is ambiguous. Trimming cost V 5 bases and J 4 bases, with 13 bases left between them. This CDR3 comprises 14 residues. The germline V gene encodes CDR1 MNHEY and CDR2 SVGEGT. The CDR3 DNA reads TGTGCCAGCAGTATCTCCCGGTCCGCAGATACGCAGTATTTT. As protein: CASSISRSADTQYF.

The genes are TRBV7-2 and TRBJ2-7, with 7 positions matching TRBD2. CDR1 is SGHTA and CDR2 is FQGNSA in the germline V gene. J gave up 3 bases and V 5 bases, and 16 bases lay outside the gene matches. This CDR3 is built from 17 residues. The CDR3 loop is CASSLPGSGKGSYEQYF. In nucleotides, the CDR3 is TGTGCCAGCAGCCTCCCGGGGAGCGGGAAAGGTAGCTACGAGCAGTACTTC.

The rearrangement joins TRBV9 to TRBJ2-6, with D perhaps TRBD1 (6 bases). Looked up from germline, CDR1 is SGDLS and CDR2 is YYNGEE. This CDR3 has 16 residues. Deletions cut 5 bases from V and 12 bases from J, with 24 bases between. CDR3 in amino acids: CASRPGWTDHGSVLTF. In DNA form, the CDR3 reads TGTGCCAGCAGGCCCGGATGGACAGACCATGGAAGCGTCCTGACTTTC.

The chain joins TRBV15 to TRBJ2-2; the D gene is possibly TRBD1 (5 bases). The CDR3 loop spans 17 amino acids. With 0 bases removed from V and 0 bases from J, the gap between germline ends came to 11 bases. The germline CDR1 and CDR2 sequences are LNHNV and YYDKDF (reference sequence). The CDR3 nucleotides read TGTGCCACCAGCAGAGATTTCGCAGGGACGAACACCGGGGAGCTGTTTTTT. Residues: CATSRDFAGTNTGELFF.

The chain joins TRBV4-2 to TRBJ2-4; the match to TRBD2 covers 7 bases. The DNA end is a closer match to TRBJ2-7, so the J assignment may be wrong. Germline CDR1 is LGHNA and CDR2 is YNFKEQ. This CDR3 region has 16 residues. The CDR3 DNA sequence: TGTGCCAGCAGCCCTGAAGCGGGGCCGCGACCCTACGAGCAGTACTTC. It codes for CASSPEAGPRPYEQYF.

V and J are TRBV5-1 and TRBJ2-5, with a tentative D call TRBD1 (5 bases). V was trimmed by 0 bases and J by 5 bases, leaving 8 bases between them. CDR3 length equals 13 residues. Germline V gives CDR1 SGHRS, CDR2 YFSETQ. The CDR3 DNA reads TGCGCCAGCAGCTTGGAAGGGGTCGAGACCCAGTACTTC. It specifies CASSLEGVETQYF.